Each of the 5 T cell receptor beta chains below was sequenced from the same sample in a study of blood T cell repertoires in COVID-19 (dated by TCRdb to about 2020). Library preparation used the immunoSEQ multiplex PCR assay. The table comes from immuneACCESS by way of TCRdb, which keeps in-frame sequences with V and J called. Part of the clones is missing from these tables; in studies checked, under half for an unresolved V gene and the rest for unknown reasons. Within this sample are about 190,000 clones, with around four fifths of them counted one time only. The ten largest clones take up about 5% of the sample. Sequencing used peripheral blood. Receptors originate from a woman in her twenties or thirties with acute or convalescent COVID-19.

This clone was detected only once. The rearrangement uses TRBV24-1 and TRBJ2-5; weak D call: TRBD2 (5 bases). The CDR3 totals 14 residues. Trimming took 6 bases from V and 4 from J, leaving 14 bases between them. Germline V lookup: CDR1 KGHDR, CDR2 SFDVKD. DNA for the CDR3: TGTGCCACCAGTAACGAGGGTGAGGGAGAGACCCAGTACTTC. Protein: CATSNEGEGETQYF.

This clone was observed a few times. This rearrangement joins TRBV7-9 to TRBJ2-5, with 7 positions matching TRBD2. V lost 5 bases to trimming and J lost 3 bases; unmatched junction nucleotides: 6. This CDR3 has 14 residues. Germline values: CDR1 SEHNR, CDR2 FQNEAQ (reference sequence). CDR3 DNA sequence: TGTGCCAGCAGCGGGGCTAGCGGAAAAGAGACCCAGTACTTC. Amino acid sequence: CASSGASGKETQYF.

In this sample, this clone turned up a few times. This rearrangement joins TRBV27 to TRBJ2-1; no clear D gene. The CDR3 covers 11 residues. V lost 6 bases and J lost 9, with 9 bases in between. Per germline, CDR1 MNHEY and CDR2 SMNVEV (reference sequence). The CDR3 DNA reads TGTGCCAGCAGAGGAGTTCTTGAGCAGTTCTTC. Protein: CASRGVLEQFF.

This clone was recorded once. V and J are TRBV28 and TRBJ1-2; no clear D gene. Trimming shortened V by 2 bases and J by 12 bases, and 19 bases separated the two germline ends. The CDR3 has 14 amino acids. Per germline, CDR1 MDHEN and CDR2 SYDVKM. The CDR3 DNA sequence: TGTGCCAGCAGTTTAGGTATCTTTCGCGGTGATCACACCTTC. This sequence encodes CASSLGIFRGDHTF.

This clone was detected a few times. The chain's CDR3 is CASSGSGHGYTF. The CDR3 DNA reads as TGTGCCAGCAGCGGGTCAGGGCATGGCTACACCTTC. This chain joins TRBV7-2 and TRBJ1-2; perhaps TRBD1 as D (5 bases). V shed 5 bases and J shed 6 bases, with 10 bases lying between them. Germline V gene data show CDR1 as SGHTA and CDR2 as FQGNSA. The length of the CDR3 is 12 residues.